This T cell receptor beta chain appears in the sequencing data of a study of early T cells in non-severe SARS-CoV-2 infection. This clonotype was seen ten or more times. TCRdb ran MiXCR on the 5' RACE reads and lists one entry per CDR3 protein. Of tens of thousands of distinct CDR3 sequences listed, 5% to 6.5% are singletons. Trimming took off 3 bases at V and 0 bases at J, with 18 bases between the two ends. CDR1 and CDR2 (germline): SQVTM, ANQGSEA. There are 17 residues in the CDR3. This sequence originates from an adult who was a healthcare worker with PCR-confirmed SARS-CoV-2 infection or an uninfected control (not recorded which). The material sequenced was whole blood, taken at baseline. The chain carries TRBV29-1 and TRBJ2-1; D not resolved. CDR3 in DNA: TGCAGCGTTGAGGTGCAAGAGCGAATGAGCTCCTACAATGAGCAGTTCTTC. This sequence encodes CSVEVQERMSSYNEQFF.